Below are 20 T cell receptor beta chains sequenced from a single sample in a study of T cell repertoires in cytomegalovirus infection. TCRdb used MiXCR to reprocess the reads, holding one entry per CDR3 protein. The sample yields over 300,000 distinct CDR3 sequences, around a tenth seen once. Material for sequencing was PBMCs. Every receptor here comes from a human donor in good health (CMV status not recorded). Some clones in this sample may be carry-over from other donors' samples.

The table lists this clonotype with many counts. Here the CDR3 reads CASSLKVALGASYGYTF. CDR3 bases: TGTGCCAGCAGCTTGAAGGTTGCGTTGGGGGCTTCTTATGGCTACACCTTC. V gene TRBV7-2 combines with J gene TRBJ1-2; a weak D match, TRBD1 (6 bases). This CDR3 contains 17 residues. Trimming stripped 3 bases from V and 5 bases from J, with 22 bases between. The germline V gene encodes CDR1 SGHTA and CDR2 FQGNSA.

In its sample, this clonotype was seen many times. The chain joins TRBV12-3 or TRBV12-4 to TRBJ2-1; 10 bases agree with TRBD1. There are 14 residues in the CDR3. J gave up 8 bases and V 6 bases, and 7 bases lay outside the gene matches. The CDR3 DNA sequence: TGTGCCAGCAGGAGACAGGGGGCTTCGGATGAGCAGTTCTTC. Encoded protein: CASRRQGASDEQFF.

This clonotype was found many times. The genes are TRBV7-8 and TRBJ2-1, with 8 bases fitting TRBD2. Germline trimming cut 0 bases from V and 5 bases from J; bases unmatched to any gene: 12. The CDR3 is 18 amino acids. Germline V gives CDR1 SGHVS, CDR2 FQNEAQ. CDR3 residues: CASSLAPVGRGAHNEQFF. The DNA of the CDR3 is TGTGCCAGCAGCTTAGCGCCAGTGGGGCGGGGGGCCCACAATGAGCAGTTCTTC. The full variable domain, in which reference TRBV7-8 and TRBJ2-1 provide the parts outside the CDR3, is GAGVSQSPRYKVAKRGQDVALRCDPISGHVSLFWYQQALGQGPEFLTYFQNEAQLDKSGLPSDRFFAERPEGSVSTLKIQRTQQEDSAVYLCASSLAPVGRGAHNEQFFGPGTRLTVL.

This clonotype was found a few times. V usage is TRBV6-6 and J usage is TRBJ2-7; no definite D call. This CDR3 has 12 amino acids. Germline V gene lookup returns CDR1 MNHNY and CDR2 SVGAGI (reference sequence). Trimming left V 4 bases short and J 7 bases short, with 11 bases between. CDR3 bases: TGTGCCAGCAGTTTCACAGTATGGGAGCAGTACTTC. This encodes CASSFTVWEQYF.

The chain joins TRBV6-2 or TRBV6-3 to TRBJ2-5, with TRBD1 as a possible D gene (6 bases). The CDR3 covers 16 residues. Trimming pared 5 bases from V and 4 bases from J, leaving 20 bases between. Looked up from germline, CDR1 is MNHEY and CDR2 is SVGEGT. The CDR3 loop reads CASSPQIKQGRETQYF. Written as DNA, the CDR3 is TGTGCCAGCAGTCCCCAGATAAAACAGGGAAGAGAGACCCAGTACTTC.

This clonotype was counted only a few times. This chain links TRBV7-2 with TRBJ2-3, with a tentative D call TRBD1 (6 bases). Germline V gene sequence: CDR1 SGHTA, CDR2 FQGNSA. V lost 5 bases, J lost 6 bases, and 12 bases lay in between. The CDR3 is 13 amino acids. DNA for the CDR3: TGTGCCAGCAGCCTCGACAGGCCCGATACGCAGTATTTT. Amino acids: CASSLDRPDTQYF.

Worth noting for this clonotype: The junction departs from germline at one end; a sequencing error may be responsible. This chain joins TRBV7-3 and TRBJ1-3; D possibly corresponds to TRBD1 (5 bases). CDR3 length equals 14 residues. From germline, CDR1 is SGHTA and CDR2 FQGTGA. CDR3 amino acids: CPSSSRGREDTIYF. CDR3 coding DNA: TGTCCCAGCAGTTCCCGGGGCCGTGAAGACACCATATATTTT.

The sample holds a few counts of this clonotype. This rearrangement joins TRBV11-2 to TRBJ1-6, with D perhaps TRBD1 (5 bases). This CDR3 has 14 amino acids. Germline V lookup: CDR1 SGHAT, CDR2 FQNNGV. Trimming removed 5 bases from V and 10 bases from J, with 15 bases in between. CDR3 protein: CASSQRQLTSPLHF. Here the CDR3 DNA reads TGTGCCAGCAGCCAGCGACAGTTAACATCACCCCTCCACTTT. The full variable domain, rest sourced from reference TRBV11-2 and TRBJ1-6, is EAGVAQSPRYKIIEKRQSVAFWCNPISGHATLYWYQQILGQGPKLLIQFQNNGVVDDSQLPKDRFSAERLKGVDSTLKIQPAKLEDSAVYLCASSQRQLTSPLHFGNGTRLTVT.

This rearrangement joins TRBV6-6 to TRBJ2-2; 10 bases align to TRBD2. CDR1 is MNHNY, CDR2 SVGAGI, per germline (reference sequence). The CDR3 covers 18 residues. Unmatched junction bases numbered 11, after V lost 7 bases and J lost 0 bases. DNA of the CDR3: TGTGCCAGCAAACCAGGGACTAGCGTGTTCGCGAACACCGGGGAGCTGTTTTTT. It encodes CASKPGTSVFANTGELFF.

The sample holds a few counts of this clonotype. The rearrangement links TRBV18 to TRBJ2-7; D might be TRBD1 (6 bases). The germline V gene has CDR1 KGHSH and CDR2 LQKENI. Trimming shortened V by 4 bases and J by 5 bases, and 12 bases separated the two germline ends. The CDR3 length is 13 residues. The DNA of the CDR3 is TGTGCCAGCTCACGCCGGGACAAAGACGAGCAGTACTTC. Its translation: CASSRRDKDEQYF.

This clonotype was observed a handful of times. The chain is built from TRBV7-9 and TRBJ1-1; no clear D gene. V was trimmed by 0 bases and J by 3 bases, leaving 8 bases between them. This CDR3 has 14 amino acids. Germline CDR1 and CDR2: SEHNR and FQNEAQ (reference sequence). The DNA of the CDR3 is TGTGCCAGCAGCTTAGCCGAGGAGGACACTGAAGCTTTCTTT. It translates to CASSLAEEDTEAFF.

Only a few counts were recorded for this clonotype. The chain has TRBV4-1 and TRBJ2-7; 11 positions agree with TRBD1. Germline assignment: CDR1 MGHRA and CDR2 YSYEKL. This CDR3 is 15 amino acids long. The J segment lost 3 bases and the V segment lost 1 base, leaving 2 bases of the junction unmatched. CDR3 protein: CASSQAGTGGYEQYF. The CDR3 nucleotides are TGCGCCAGCAGCCAAGCCGGGACAGGGGGCTACGAGCAGTACTTC.

This clonotype was detected many times. V is TRBV7-3 and J is TRBJ1-1, with TRBD1 as a possible D gene (5 bases). CDR1 and CDR2 (germline): SGHTA, FQGTGA. Trimming pared 9 bases from V and 0 bases from J, leaving 29 bases between. This CDR3 region has 19 residues. The CDR3 DNA reads TGTGCCAGACCCTTCCGTTCGAGGGGCTTCCACCAGATGAACACTGAAGCTTTCTTT. Amino acid sequence: CARPFRSRGFHQMNTEAFF.

This clonotype was seen ten or more times. The chain joins TRBV6-2 or TRBV6-3 to TRBJ2-7, with 7 nucleotides matching TRBD1. The CDR3 is 14 amino acids. J lost 2 bases, V lost 5 bases, and 6 bases had no gene match. Per germline, CDR1 MNHEY and CDR2 SVGEGT. DNA for the CDR3: TGTGCCAGCAGTCTCCGGGACAGAACCTACGAGCAGTACTTC. This sequence encodes CASSLRDRTYEQYF.

This clonotype was seen more than once but under ten times. V and J are TRBV3-1 and TRBJ2-7; TRBD1 is a possible D gene (7 bases). Trimming took 7 bases from V and 7 from J, leaving 20 bases between them. CDR1 is LGHDT and CDR2 is YNNKEL in the germline V gene (reference sequence). This CDR3 is built from 14 residues. This CDR3 reads CASTPGGGVREQYF. CDR3 DNA sequence: TGTGCCAGCACCCCCGGAGGGGGCGTGAGGGAGCAGTACTTC.

Ten or more counts support this clonotype. The V and J genes are TRBV10-3 and TRBJ2-1; TRBD2 agrees at 9 bases. This CDR3 has 14 residues. J lost 9 bases, V lost 5 bases, and 8 bases had no gene match. Germline V gene sequence: CDR1 ENHRY, CDR2 SYGVKD. This CDR3 is CAISFGGRAPEQFF. In nucleotides, the CDR3 is TGTGCCATCAGTTTCGGCGGGAGGGCCCCTGAGCAGTTCTTC.

This clonotype has only a few counts. The V and J genes are TRBV28 and TRBJ1-2, with D hard to call. The V end was cut by 1 base, the J end by 9 bases, with 24 bases between. The CDR3 runs to 17 residues. The V gene's germline CDR1 is MDHEN and CDR2 SYDVKM. DNA of the CDR3: TGTGCCAGCAGTTTATTACAAGACGGGCCGGGTATATCTAGCTACACCTTC. This gives the protein CASSLLQDGPGISSYTF.

This clonotype came up many times. The V gene is TRBV10-3, the J gene TRBJ1-3; perhaps TRBD1 as D (5 bases). Germline V gene sequence: CDR1 ENHRY, CDR2 SYGVKD. The CDR3 covers 15 residues. Between the trimmed V and J ends, which lost 0 bases and 6 bases, there was a span of 12 bases. The CDR3 region is CAISESFDSQNTIYF. The CDR3 DNA reads TGTGCCATCAGTGAGTCCTTCGACAGCCAAAACACCATATATTTT.

This clonotype was found many times. The V gene is TRBV4-3, the J gene TRBJ2-3; D assignment may be TRBD1 or TRBD2 (5 bases each). This CDR3 spans 15 amino acids. CDR1 LGHNA and CDR2 YSLEER come from the germline V gene. Trimming removed 1 base at V and 3 bases at J, with 11 bases between. DNA of the CDR3: TGCGCCAGCAGCCAAGGACACGGGGCAACAGATACGCAGTATTTT. Its protein is CASSQGHGATDTQYF.

In its sample, this clonotype was seen many times. The V gene is TRBV7-2, the J gene TRBJ2-6; D assignment may be TRBD1 or TRBD2 (5 bases each). CDR3 length: 16 residues. Germline V gives CDR1 SGHTA, CDR2 FQGNSA. The ends were cut back, 5 bases at V and 0 bases at J, with 11 bases in the middle. CDR3 coding DNA: TGTGCCAGCAGCGGAACAGGACTCTCTGGGGCCAACGTCCTGACTTTC. Its translation is CASSGTGLSGANVLTF.